The rows below give T cell receptor beta chains drawn from one sample of a study of cytomegalovirus exposure and HLA in healthy donors. Repertoires were generated with immunoSEQ multiplex PCR, while TCRdb's copy carries only in-frame clones and drops some. This sample carries approximately 220,000 clones, approximately 83% of them seen once, and the ten largest clones take more than 13%. Specimen: PBMCs. The receptors derive from a woman aged 30 to 39 in good health and CMV-seropositive. Both conserved end residues are part of each CDR3.

len: 17
j_gene: TRBJ1-1
v_gene: TRBV4-1
CDR3aa: CASSPTRGSGVNTEAFF

len: 16
j_gene: TRBJ1-2
v_gene: TRBV15
CDR3aa: CATSRERMNANYGYTF

len: 14
j_gene: TRBJ1-3
v_gene: TRBV10-3
CDR3aa: CATGQGAVGNTIYF

len: 14
j_gene: TRBJ2-5
v_gene: TRBV9
CDR3aa: CASSVRPVSETQYF

len: 15
j_gene: TRBJ2-1
v_gene: TRBV6-1
CDR3aa: CASRQGTGTYNEQFF

len: 13
j_gene: TRBJ2-1
v_gene: TRBV6-4
CDR3aa: CASSPGDGNEQFF

len: 16
j_gene: TRBJ2-2
v_gene: TRBV5-1
CDR3aa: CASSSTSGENTGELFF

len: 19
j_gene: TRBJ1-1
v_gene: TRBV19
CDR3aa: CASSTSYLGQGTMNTEAFF

len: 14
j_gene: TRBJ2-7
v_gene: TRBV27
CDR3aa: CASSFAGGPYEQYF

len: 13
j_gene: TRBJ2-2
v_gene: TRBV6-4
CDR3aa: CASSGDNTGELFF

len: 14
j_gene: TRBJ2-6
v_gene: TRBV19
CDR3aa: CASMAGAGANVLTF

len: 19
j_gene: TRBJ2-7
v_gene: TRBV27
CDR3aa: CASSLSGRPLIVPIYEQYF

len: 14
j_gene: TRBJ2-7
v_gene: TRBV5-4
CDR3aa: CASSVPGTSYEQYF

len: 16
j_gene: TRBJ2-1
v_gene: TRBV5-4
CDR3aa: CASSLRYLAGVGEQFF

len: 10
j_gene: TRBJ1-2
v_gene: TRBV20-1
CDR3aa: CSATDYGYTF

len: 16
j_gene: TRBJ2-4
v_gene: TRBV13
CDR3aa: CASSLGRTSNQNIQYF

len: 16
j_gene: TRBJ2-7
v_gene: TRBV30
CDR3aa: CAWSQIPGRTIYEQYF

len: 14
j_gene: TRBJ1-2
v_gene: TRBV4-3
CDR3aa: CASSQDTGNYGYTF

len: 12
j_gene: TRBJ1-3
v_gene: TRBV7-2
CDR3aa: CASSLSGNTIYF

len: 15
j_gene: TRBJ2-7
v_gene: TRBV11-2
CDR3aa: CASSLSTIGFYEQYF

len: 15
j_gene: TRBJ2-6
v_gene: TRBV2
CDR3aa: CASSEGRAGANVLTF

len: 17
j_gene: TRBJ1-3
v_gene: TRBV5-5
CDR3aa: CASSLAVTAASGNTIYF

len: 15
j_gene: TRBJ1-1
v_gene: TRBV4-1
CDR3aa: CASSQESYRDAEAFF

len: 15
j_gene: TRBJ1-5
v_gene: TRBV2
CDR3aa: CASSEAGTVNQPQHF

len: 11
j_gene: TRBJ1-2
v_gene: TRBV29-1
CDR3aa: CSVDGRYGYTF

len: 15
j_gene: TRBJ2-7
v_gene: TRBV30
CDR3aa: CAWNPKPTASYEQYF

len: 16
j_gene: TRBJ2-1
v_gene: TRBV15
CDR3aa: CATSSRLAWGFNEQFF

len: 14
j_gene: TRBJ2-7
v_gene: TRBV7-9
CDR3aa: CASSLARLGGEQYF

len: 15
j_gene: TRBJ2-7
v_gene: TRBV11-2
CDR3aa: CASSLVSGWAYEQYF

len: 15
j_gene: TRBJ1-1
v_gene: TRBV9
CDR3aa: CASSVGGGEGTEAFF

len: 12
j_gene: TRBJ1-1
v_gene: TRBV28
CDR3aa: CASSQRQGLAFF

len: 15
j_gene: TRBJ2-3
v_gene: TRBV9
CDR3aa: CASSAPGLAGRTQYF

len: 14
j_gene: TRBJ2-7
v_gene: TRBV5-6
CDR3aa: CASRGGGQDHEQYF